Below, one TCR beta chain is given with its context. Its antigen is unknown. Expressed TCRB transcripts were sequenced because the isolated RNA had all been reverse transcribed beforehand. The repertoire was sequenced with immunoSEQ multiplex PCR; TCRdb's copy has only in-frame clones and lacks some. The sample records hundreds of thousands of clones, 8% to 13% being singletons. These data are taken from a study of beta chain features in type 1 diabetes. The V gene's germline CDR1 is ENHRY and CDR2 SYGVKD. This CDR3 is 15 amino acids long. Trimming cost V 4 bases and J 1 base; bases outside gene matches: 3. Broader study findings: In the patient group, naive, central memory and Treg TCRB repertoires seemed more alike than in the healthy donor group.

Purity (above 95%) was reached by all sorted populations. V and J are TRBV10-3 and TRBJ2-7, with TRBD1 matching over 11 bases. The TCR was taken from a woman aged 30 to 39 in good health. The sequenced material came from naive CD4+ T cells from blood. The CDR3 bases are TGTGCCATCAGTGGGGGACAGGGGGGGTCCTACGAGCAGTACTTC. Amino acid sequence: CAISGGQGGSYEQYF.